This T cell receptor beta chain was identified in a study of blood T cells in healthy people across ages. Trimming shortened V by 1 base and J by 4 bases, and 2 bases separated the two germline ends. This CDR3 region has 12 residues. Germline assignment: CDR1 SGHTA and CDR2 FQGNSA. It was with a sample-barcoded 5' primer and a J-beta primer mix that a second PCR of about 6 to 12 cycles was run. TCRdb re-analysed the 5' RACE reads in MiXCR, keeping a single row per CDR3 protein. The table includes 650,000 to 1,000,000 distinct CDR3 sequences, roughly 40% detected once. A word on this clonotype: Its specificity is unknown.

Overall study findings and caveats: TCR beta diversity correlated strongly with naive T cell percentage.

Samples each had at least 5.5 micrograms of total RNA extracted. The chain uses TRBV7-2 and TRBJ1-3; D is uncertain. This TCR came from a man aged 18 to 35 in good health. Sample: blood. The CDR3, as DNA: TGTGCCAGCAGCTTAGTAGGAAACACCATATATTTT. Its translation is CASSLVGNTIYF.